These T cell receptor beta chains were read from a single sample in a study of Ad26.COV2.S vaccination and SARS-CoV-2 variants. Method: immunoSEQ multiplex PCR; TCRdb's copy keeps in-frame clones and lacks some. This sample carries about 400,000 clones, roughly 80% of them seen once, and the ten largest clones take 7.4%. Specimen: peripheral blood, collected in a trial of Ad26.COV2.S vaccine versus placebo. These receptors were obtained from a person between 18 and 65 years old who received the Ad26.COV2.S COVID-19 vaccine or a placebo. Each CDR3 is given with its conserved first and last residue. D genes are given only for firm matches. Clone size is not always given. Where it is, it says once, few, many or a class for expanded clones.

clone_size | d_call | j_call | v_call | cdr3_nt | cdr3_aa
. | TRBD1 | TRBJ1-5 | TRBV28 | TGTGCCAGCAATGGACAGGGGTATCAGCCCCAGCATTTT | CASNGQGYQPQHF
once | . | TRBJ1-4 | TRBV27 | TGTGCCAGCAGTTTCATGGGGGAAAAACTGTTTTTT | CASSFMGEKLFF
. | . | TRBJ1-3 | TRBV19 | TGTGCCAGTGAGAACTCGAGGGCTCGTATGGGAAACACCATATATTTT | CASENSRARMGNTIYF
. | . | TRBJ2-6 | TRBV11-3 | TGTGCCAGCAGCTTCCGATCTGGGGCCAACGTCCTGACTTTC | CASSFRSGANVLTF
. | . | TRBJ1-4 | TRBV5-1 | TGCGCCAGCAGCTTGGAATCAGAAGAAAAACTGTTTTTT | CASSLESEEKLFF
. | TRBD1 | TRBJ2-3 | TRBV24-1 | TGTGCCACCACAGGACAGGTCACAGATACGCAGTATTTT | CATTGQVTDTQYF
once | . | TRBJ2-7 | TRBV6-6 | TGTGCCAGCAGTTACTCTGAGGGTTACGAGCAGTACTTC | CASSYSEGYEQYF
. | . | TRBJ2-1 | TRBV7-2 | TGTGCCAGCAGCTTACCAATGGCATGGGAGCAGTTCTTC | CASSLPMAWEQFF
. | . | TRBJ2-2 | TRBV11-2 | TGTGCCAGCAGCGCCGGGACGATGTTCGCAGGGGAGCTGTTTTTT | CASSAGTMFAGELFF
. | TRBD2 | TRBJ2-2 | TRBV5-4 | TGTGCCAGCCAACCCTCCGGGGGGGCCGGGGAGCTGTTTTTT | CASQPSGGAGELFF
few | . | TRBJ2-1 | TRBV6-6 | TGTGCCAGCAGTGGAGTCAGGGGTACCAAAACGGCAGGGCAGTTCTTC | CASSGVRGTKTAGQFF
. | . | TRBJ1-6 | TRBV4-1 | TGCGCCAGCAGCCAATTATCCACCAACGGTTCACCCCTCCACTTT | CASSQLSTNGSPLHF
. | . | TRBJ2-3 | TRBV10-1 | TGCGCCAGCAGTGACGAGGTCGGGGCAGATACGCAGTATTTT | CASSDEVGADTQYF
once | . | TRBJ1-1 | TRBV18 | TGTGCCAGCTCACCAAGCGGGGGAACTGAAGCTTTCTTT | CASSPSGGTEAFF
. | . | TRBJ2-5 | TRBV7-7 | TGTGCCAGCAGCTTAGCGGGTAGAGGAGAGACCCAGTACTTC | CASSLAGRGETQYF
. | TRBD2 | TRBJ2-7 | TRBV10-2 | TGCGCCAGCACGTCCGCGGGAGTCACCTACGAGCAGTACTTC | CASTSAGVTYEQYF
. | TRBD1 | TRBJ2-7 | TRBV11-2 | TGTGCCAGCAGGGCCCCGGGACAGGGCCAGTACGAGCAGTACTTC | CASRAPGQGQYEQYF
once | . | TRBJ2-5 | TRBV3-1/TRBV3-2 | TGTGCCAGCAGCCAAGCAAACCAAGAGACCCAGTACTTC | CASSQANQETQYF
. | TRBD1 | TRBJ1-1 | TRBV19 | TGTGCCAGTTCCTGGACAGGGATGAACACTGAAGCTTTCTTT | CASSWTGMNTEAFF
. | TRBD2 | TRBJ2-5 | TRBV6-1 | TGTGCCAGCAGTGAAATGGCGGGAGGGGGAAAGACCCAGTACTTC | CASSEMAGGGKTQYF
. | . | TRBJ1-1 | TRBV19 | TGTGCCAGTAGTATTGGAGTAATGAACACTGAAGCTTTCTTT | CASSIGVMNTEAFF
. | . | TRBJ2-4 | TRBV12-5 | TGTGCTAGTGGTTTGGTTGTGGGGGTTGGCAAAAACATTCAGTACTTC | CASGLVVGVGKNIQYF
. | . | TRBJ2-2 | TRBV19 | TGTGCCAGTAGTATAGATGCCTCGAACACCGGGGAGCTGTTTTTT | CASSIDASNTGELFF
. | . | TRBJ1-2 | TRBV19 | TGTGCCAGTAGGGGAGGGGTTTATGGCTACACCTTC | CASRGGVYGYTF
. | . | TRBJ1-2 | TRBV11-2 | TGTGCCAGCAGTTTGGCTCGGTATGGCTACACCTTC | CASSLARYGYTF
few | . | TRBJ1-3 | TRBV9 | TGTGCCAGCAGCGTAGGAGTTTCTGGAAACACCATATATTTT | CASSVGVSGNTIYF
. | TRBD1 | TRBJ2-1 | TRBV2 | TGTGCCAGCAAGGGGACAGGGGGCTCCTACAATGAGCAGTTCTTC | CASKGTGGSYNEQFF
. | . | TRBJ2-7 | TRBV4-1 | TGCGCCAGCAGCCAAGATAGCGAGCGGGTCTCCTACGAGCAGTACTTC | CASSQDSERVSYEQYF
few | . | TRBJ2-3 | TRBV5-5 | TGTGCCAGCAGCCTTCCCACAGATACGCAGTATTTT | CASSLPTDTQYF
few | . | TRBJ1-1 | TRBV6-6 | TGTGCCAGCAGTTGGACGACAGGCCCTACTGAAGCTTTCTTT | CASSWTTGPTEAFF
. | . | TRBJ2-1 | TRBV18 | TGTGCCAGCTCACTCTCGACAGATAACAATGAGCAGTTCTTC | CASSLSTDNNEQFF
. | TRBD1 | TRBJ1-2 | TRBV6-2/TRBV6-3 | TGTGCCAGCAGCAGGACAGGGACTTATGGCTACACCTTC | CASSRTGTYGYTF
. | . | TRBJ2-7 | TRBV4-3 | TGCGCCAGCCCGGACAGATACGAGCAGTACTTC | CASPDRYEQYF
. | . | TRBJ2-1 | TRBV5-1 | TGCGCCAGCAGCCGTATCCTGCCGGTCGGGCCTGACAATGAGCAGTTCTTC | CASSRILPVGPDNEQFF
. | . | TRBJ2-7 | TRBV6-5 | TGTGCCAGCAGATCGGACAGGGACTACTCCTACGAGCAGTACTTC | CASRSDRDYSYEQYF
. | TRBD1 | TRBJ1-3 | TRBV3-1/TRBV3-2 | TGTGCCAGCAGCACCGACAGGGGGCCTGGAAACACCATATATTTT | CASSTDRGPGNTIYF
. | . | TRBJ1-1 | TRBV4-1 | TGCGCCAGCAGCCAAGCGTACAGGGACACTGAAGCTTTCTTT | CASSQAYRDTEAFF
. | . | TRBJ2-7 | TRBV11-2 | TGTGCCAGCAGCAAGACAGATAACTACGAGCAGTACTTC | CASSKTDNYEQYF
once | TRBD1 | TRBJ2-1 | TRBV29-1 | TGCAGCGTTACAGGGGGCCCGAATGAGCAGTTCTTC | CSVTGGPNEQFF
. | TRBD2 | TRBJ2-7 | TRBV9 | TGTGCCAGCAGCGTAGACCAGCGGGGGTTTATGGGCGAGCAGTACTTC | CASSVDQRGFMGEQYF
. | . | TRBJ2-1 | TRBV4-2 | TGTGCCAGCAGCCAAGAAATCGGTGCGGGCGCCTACAATGAGCAGTTCTTC | CASSQEIGAGAYNEQFF
. | . | TRBJ1-4 | TRBV9 | TGTGCCAGCAGCTTTACAGGAGAAGATGAAAAACTGTTTTTT | CASSFTGEDEKLFF
. | TRBD2 | TRBJ2-3 | TRBV5-4 | TGTGCCACCCAGACGCGGGGGGGCCCGACAGATACGCAGTATTTT | CATQTRGGPTDTQYF
. | . | TRBJ1-1 | TRBV20-1 | TGCAGTGCCGCGGGGGCGAGAGCTTTCTTT | CSAAGARAFF
. | TRBD1 | TRBJ1-5 | TRBV29-1 | TGCAGCGCTGCGACAGGGACCGGGCAGCCCCAGCATTTT | CSAATGTGQPQHF
few | . | TRBJ1-6 | TRBV2 | TGTGCCAGCAGTGAAGCGGGACGCCGCTCCTATAATTCACCCCTCCACTTT | CASSEAGRRSYNSPLHF
. | TRBD2 | TRBJ2-2 | TRBV6-5 | TGTGCCACCCTGGGACTAGCGGTTCAGGAGCTGTTTTTT | CATLGLAVQELFF
few | . | TRBJ1-2 | TRBV4-1 | TGCGCCAGCAGCACTAGGACGGGCGATGGCTACACCTTC | CASSTRTGDGYTF
. | . | TRBJ1-2 | TRBV13 | TGTGCCAGCAGCGGATCCGGGATAGCTAACTATGGCTACACCTTC | CASSGSGIANYGYTF
. | . | TRBJ2-5 | TRBV10-3 | TGTGCCATCAGTGAGTTTGGGACGCCGTCGGAGACCCAGTACTTC | CAISEFGTPSETQYF
. | . | TRBJ2-7 | TRBV15 | TGTGCCACCAGCAGAGACCCGACCTACGAGCAGTACTTC | CATSRDPTYEQYF
. | TRBD1 | TRBJ1-6 | TRBV6-5 | TGTGCCAGCAGTCCAGCGGGGACAGGAGATTCACCCCTCCACTTT | CASSPAGTGDSPLHF
. | . | TRBJ2-5 | TRBV20-1 | TGCAGTGCTAGTTTTTTTGGAGCGACCCAAGAGACCCAGTACTTC | CSASFFGATQETQYF
. | . | TRBJ2-5 | TRBV10-3 | TGTGCCATCAGTGAGTCAACAGGGCCAGAGACCCAGTACTTC | CAISESTGPETQYF
. | TRBD1 | TRBJ1-1 | TRBV18 | TGTGCCAGCTCACCAATGACAGGGGGCAACACTGAAGCTTTCTTT | CASSPMTGGNTEAFF